This TCR beta chain was sequenced in a study of cytomegalovirus exposure and HLA in healthy donors (dated by TCRdb to the late 2010s). As for the study more broadly: In an earlier analysis of 587 of the donors, less than 350 Gb of sequence data and about 110 million unique TCR beta sequences from about 180 million T cells were reported. HLA typing included class I and class II loci at four-digit resolution. Donor age, sex, ethnicity and CMV serostatus were collected together with the repertoire data. Of the approximately 400 genotyped donors, approximately 83% fell in the genetic ancestry cluster associated with self-reported Caucasian donors. In the later analysis, no new phenotypic data were used to find candidate immune exposures; instead, reliance was placed on TCR beta sequences and their occurrence across donors. Among roughly 400 genotyped donors of the cohort, an average of about 240,000 unique TCR beta nucleotide sequences were sequenced per donor, around a sixth of them non-productive. Typing coverage differed by locus: A, B, C, DRB1 and DQB1 were typed in about 620-630 donors, DQA1 in roughly 500, DPA1 in 600 to 610, and DPB1 in 450 to 490. Five DR-DQ haplotypes were handled as single units for association and clustering, since linkage in the cohort was strong. An early release that covered about 600 HLA-typed donors contained approximately 300 gigabases of sequencing data and roughly 84 million unique TCR sequences. The aim of the study was to test whether cataloging public T cell receptors could identify signatures of past pathogen exposure. A later genetic analysis took genome-wide SNP genotypes for 398 of the 666 donors and used that subset as a discovery cohort. To study patterns of TCR occurrence, a later analysis re-analyzed previously published TCR beta repertoires from just over 650 donors and added high-resolution HLA genotyping. To predict cytomegalovirus infection status, the study combined high-throughput TCR immunosequencing, statistical association of individual TCRs with disease status, and machine learning. All discovery cohort repertoires had been generated using a single sequencing platform. Using immunosequencing, the study profiled T cell repertoires from 500 to 800 subjects and related those repertoires to cytomegalovirus serostatus. To decide whether each TCR beta V gene segment behaved as functional or pseudogenic, an earlier analysis of approximately 590 of the donors relied on high-throughput TCR beta sequencing. Along with the approximately 700-subject first cohort, a separate validation cohort of over a hundred different subjects was used.

The protocol used for the library was the immunoSEQ multiplex PCR assay. A mixture of 60 forward primers for TCR Vbeta segments and 13 reverse primers for TCR Jbeta segments was used in the multiplex PCR. Amplification of the CDR3 region of rearranged TCR beta genes was performed with a multiplex PCR assay on genomic DNA. Amplified TCR beta libraries were sequenced as 87-base-pair reads on the Illumina HiSeq System. In the paper's pipeline: Across the 700 or so repertoires, a later analysis counted approximately 83 million unique TCR beta chains, about 10 million of which were shared by at least two donors. Raw reads were error-corrected and collapsed into unique sequences with a nearest-neighbor algorithm that merged closely related sequences to remove PCR and sequencing errors. To assign V, D and J gene segments, CDR3 sequences were aligned to IMGT reference sequences. For a sequence to be retained, at least a six-nucleotide match to both a V gene segment and a J gene segment was required. Rearrangements were called productive when the CDR3 lacked stop codons and stayed in frame with V and J; all others were non-productive. CDR3 was defined according to IMGT convention as the region running from the second conserved V-encoded cysteine to the conserved J-encoded phenylalanine. Sequences without an unambiguous match to a single V gene segment were excluded from the earlier analysis of over 500 of the donors. In an earlier analysis of 587 of the donors, V segments were called functional above 56.7% productive rearrangements and were called segregating when the between-donor standard deviation exceeded 5%. To diagnose cytomegalovirus status from the catalog of TCR beta chain sequences, a statistical classification framework was built. V and J gene assignment, in a later analysis, came from comparing TCR nucleotide sequences with IMGT/GENE-DB human TR gene sequences. The TCRdist pipeline was used in a later analysis to assign CDR3 sequences and most-parsimonious VDJ recombination scenarios. In a later analysis, each TCR beta chain was defined by its CDR3 amino acid sequence together with its V-gene family, and reads without a unique V-gene family were excluded. To address suspected cross-contamination and a sequencing artifact, a later analysis removed a few hundred highly shared, low-generation-probability nucleotide sequences. For each public chain, a later analysis derived a clonal expansion index from normalized ranks of inferred template counts within each repertoire. Generation probabilities in a later analysis came from a VDJ recombination model fitted to out-of-frame rearrangements, and those results were checked against IGoR. Hypergeometric tests were used in a later analysis to score TCR-TCR, TCR-HLA and TCR-CMV co-occurrence, with a repertoire-size bias correction applied to the TCR pairs. In a later analysis, false discovery rates were estimated by permuting HLA or CMV assignments 20 times. In a later analysis, co-occurring TCRs were grouped using DBSCAN, and TCRdist sequence similarity was added for clustering within HLA-allele-positive subsets. Repertoires with fewer than 30,000 or more than 120,000 public chains, plus five repertoires with anomalous nucleotide sharing, were excluded from co-occurrence clustering. This is the immuneACCESS table as TCRdb keeps it, with only in-frame sequences that have V and J called. A part of the clones is gone; compared with another copy, unresolved V genes explain less than half, and the rest is unexplained. Clone size and V and J calls were adopted from that table, with D and trimming inferred from the DNA. Present in this sample are about 160,000 clones, 80% of which were seen just once. The ten biggest clones cover around 6.5% of the sample.

Deletion took 2 bases off V and 2 bases off J, with a span of 10 bases between the germline ends. The CDR3, cysteine through phenylalanine, is 14 amino acids long. The sequence is cut down to CDR3 DNA, 42 bases in frame from base 1. The germline V gene (reference sequence) sets CDR1 to SGHNT and CDR2 to YYREEE. The cohort was made up of 666 healthy bone marrow donors. At the time of sampling, every cohort member was nominally healthy, though immune exposures that went unrecorded were likely present. The donor tested CMV seropositive, placing the donor among the approximately 290 seropositive members of the cohort. A peripheral blood sample was collected from each donor, and TCR beta sequencing was performed on peripheral blood mononuclear cells. The Qiagen DNeasy Blood Extraction Kit was used to extract genomic DNA from the blood cell samples. The study at large found these results: A later analysis found that HLA-associated TCR beta chains were more clonally expanded and had lower generation probabilities than equally common non-associated chains. While some public TCRs were present in many individuals, most TCR sequences turned up only very rarely across donors. According to a later genetic analysis, donors in an Asian-associated ancestry cluster had fewer N-insertions in productive TCRs than the approximately 670-donor mean. The classifier was reported to diagnose cytomegalovirus status with high specificity and sensitivity in both the original cohort and the validation cohort. Immune exposure information for the cohort was limited to CMV serostatus. A total of 150 or so TCR beta chains were listed by the study as associated with cytomegalovirus. Specific HLA alleles were associated with about 17,000 TCR beta sequences at a false discovery rate of 0.05 in a later analysis. Several of the top co-occurrence clusters appeared to be linked to parvovirus B19, influenza, CMV and Epstein-Barr virus, according to a later analysis. An association between a missense DCLRE1C variant and V-gene and J-gene trimming of TCR beta chains was found in a later genetic analysis and replicated in an independent cohort. Linkage disequilibrium might explain the correlated functional status among segregating V segments, but an unknown experimental factor could not be ruled out. Strong co-occurrence of HLA alleles, especially DR and DQ, made assigning TCR associations to individual alleles difficult. A further reported finding was that TCR beta sequences accurately predicted the HLA-A and HLA-B alleles for most subjects in the first cohort. Some IMGT-functional V segments, including TRBV6-2 and TRBV6-3, could not be distinguished by the 87-base-pair reads and were therefore excluded. Most CMV-associated TCR beta chains appeared to be HLA-restricted in a later analysis, and the HLA associations seemed to be driven largely by CMV exposure. The presence/absence analyses assumed that sequencing depth was roughly uniform across donors, and that assumption may not be true. In an earlier analysis of about 550 of the donors, most TCR beta V segments were observed in productive rearrangements about 90% or about 30% of the time, broadly matching IMGT annotations. A few of the identified cytomegalovirus-associated TCR beta chains were confirmed in vitro to be specific for cytomegalovirus antigens. It was suggested by the authors that the approach could potentially be generalized to other disease states and immunological phenotypes. A cluster of highly shared sequence variants was judged likely to be a technical artifact of the sequencing pipeline. Because HLA typing was unavailable for some donors at each locus, only the typed subset was used in association tests. Over 15 rarely observed V segments, including chromosome 9 orphons, were excluded from the earlier analysis of several hundred of the donors because counts were too low. A later analysis found that TCR association rates varied across HLA loci, with DRB1 alleles showing the most associated TCRs and HLA-C alleles the fewest. This cohort had only TCR beta chains sequenced, and the lack of alpha or paired-chain data limited which features could be detected.

Worth noting for this clone: The target of this receptor is not known. Base qualities were left out, and no much larger clone turns up one base away.

The material sequenced was PBMCs. This receptor chain uses TRBV5-4 and TRBJ2-5, with no reliable assignment of the D segment. This sequence originates from a male donor in good health and CMV-seropositive. The CDR3 region reads CASSLGQTQETQYF. In nucleotide form, the sequence is TGTGCCAGCAGCTTAGGCCAGACACAAGAGACCCAGTACTTC.